This is a list of T cell receptor beta chains from one sample in a study of CD8+CD57+ T cells in acquired aplastic anemia. TCRdb analysed the reads with MiXCR anew, one entry per CDR3 protein. The sample consists of 95,000 to 150,000 distinct CDR3 sequences, 55% to 60% of them appearing once. Sample: sorted CD4+, CD8+, or CD8+CD57+ T cells (not recorded which) from PBMCs. The receptors originated from a human donor with aplastic anemia. Both conserved end residues are part of each CDR3. A D gene is named only where the DNA matches it firmly. Not every row has a clone size; where given, it reads once, few, many or a size class.

d_call	j_call	v_call	clone_size	cdr3_aa	cdr3_nt
TRBD1	TRBJ2-5	TRBV5-6	NA	CASSWDRGGETQYF	TGTGCCAGCAGCTGGGACAGGGGAGGAGAGACCCAGTACTTC
TRBD1	TRBJ1-5	TRBV20-1	NA	CSARDREGKVNQPQHF	TGCAGTGCTAGGGACAGGGAAGGGAAGGTCAATCAGCCCCAGCATTTT
NA	TRBJ2-7	TRBV6-1	many	CASSEAFMAEQYF	TGTGCCAGCAGTGAGGCGTTTATGGCCGAGCAGTACTTC
NA	TRBJ1-4	TRBV6-1	NA	CASSANPTNEKLFF	TGTGCCAGCAGTGCTAATCCAACTAATGAAAAACTGTTTTTT
NA	TRBJ1-1	TRBV7-9	few	CASSIGGRTEAFF	TGTGCCAGCAGCATAGGGGGTAGGACTGAAGCTTTCTTT
TRBD1	TRBJ1-2	TRBV24-1	NA	CATSAGTGETF	TGTGCCACCAGTGCCGGGACAGGGGAAACCTTC
NA	TRBJ2-7	TRBV7-2	NA	CASSLLSRYEQYF	TGTGCCAGCAGCTTACTTTCGCGATACGAGCAGTACTTC
NA	TRBJ1-2	TRBV29-1	NA	CFAGDNGYTF	TGCTTCGCAGGGGACAATGGCTACACCTTC
NA	TRBJ1-1	TRBV7-2	few	CASSYLTEAFF	TGTGCCAGCAGCTACCTCACTGAAGCTTTCTTT
NA	TRBJ2-1	TRBV12-3/TRBV12-4	NA	CASSHRLRSSYNEQFF	TGTGCCAGCAGTCACCGACTAAGGAGCTCCTACAATGAGCAGTTCTTC
TRBD2	TRBJ2-7	TRBV5-4	NA	CASSLVYGLAGRDEGEQYF	TGTGCCAGCAGCTTGGTTTACGGACTAGCGGGGAGGGATGAGGGCGAGCAGTACTTC